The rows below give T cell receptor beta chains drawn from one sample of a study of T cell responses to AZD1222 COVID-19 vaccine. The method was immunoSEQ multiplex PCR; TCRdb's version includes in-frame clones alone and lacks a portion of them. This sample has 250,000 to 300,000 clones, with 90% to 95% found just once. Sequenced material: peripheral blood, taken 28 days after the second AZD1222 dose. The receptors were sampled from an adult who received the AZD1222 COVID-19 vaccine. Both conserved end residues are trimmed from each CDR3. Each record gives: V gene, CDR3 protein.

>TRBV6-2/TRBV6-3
ASSFSGQKQF
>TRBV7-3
ASSLGGSQETQY
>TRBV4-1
ASSQPTRTHTQY
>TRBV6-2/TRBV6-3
ASSSPHTGTVSNQPQH
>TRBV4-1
ASSQGSGPETQY
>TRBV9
ASSVAGRDLRSPLH
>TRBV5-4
ASSPGTVKSYEQY
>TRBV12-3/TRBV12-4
ASRGGPGHGYT
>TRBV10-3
AISEGLAVNEQF
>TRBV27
ASSLGAGNEQF
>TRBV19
ASSITGVSYEQY
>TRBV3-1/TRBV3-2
ASSQVSGNTEAF
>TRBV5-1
ASSLTADEQF
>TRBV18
ASSPPSAKNIQY
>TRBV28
ASSSRVSRQPQH
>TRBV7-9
ASSLAGTNSNYGYT
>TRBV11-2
ASSPSTPRGEQF
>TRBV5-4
ASSWTGAPDEQY
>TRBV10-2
ASSEAGTGEGYT
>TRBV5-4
ASSLGDTIGAF
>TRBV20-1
SASRQVNTGELF
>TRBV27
ASSLSKWWVAGESDTQY
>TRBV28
ASRSANYGYT
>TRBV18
ASSPPNVYNEQF
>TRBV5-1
ASSLAASGGSTDTQY
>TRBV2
ASSEGPPGF
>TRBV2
ASSEYSGKSYEQY
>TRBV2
ASNLAPLGHEQY
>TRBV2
ASDRDRGMNTEAF
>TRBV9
ASNRVGGSNTEAF
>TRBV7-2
ASSLPSLATDYNEQF
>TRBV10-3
AISVTGLNTEAF
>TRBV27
ASSLTGFNEKLF
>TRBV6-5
ASRTYSGTEAF
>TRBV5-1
ASRLDFHNEQF
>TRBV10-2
ASSWGYNEQF
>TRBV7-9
ASSLSGAGRGQPQH
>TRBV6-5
ASSWDLGETQY
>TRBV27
ASSLDRLYGYT
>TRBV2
ASSEEGYYEQY
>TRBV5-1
ASSLGQGTEQY
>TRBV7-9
ASSLWLSSGNTIY
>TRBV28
ASSFLTRSRGHEQY
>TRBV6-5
ASSYSGQYYEQY
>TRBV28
ASSPGGVSTEAF
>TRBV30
AWGTWGGDTGELF
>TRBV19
ARSRIRDTGELF
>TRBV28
ASSFEAGRDQPQH
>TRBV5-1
ASSLGAPGAYEQY
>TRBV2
ASREEVSSYNSPLH
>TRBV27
ASSRSRGPSGSQDEQF
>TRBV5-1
ASSLAQGSQETQY
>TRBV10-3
AISPDGGTNEQY
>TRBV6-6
ASSDGARQPQH
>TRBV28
ASSPYSGSSYGYT